This entry lists 7 T cell receptor beta chains sequenced from one sample in a study of shared clonotypes between healthy human individuals. Assay used: immunoSEQ multiplex PCR; TCRdb lists only in-frame clones, some missing. The repertoire holds around 2.5 million clones, roughly 93% seen once, with approximately 0.36% in the top ten. Sequencing was done on a sample of naive CD4+ T cells from PBMCs. Subset denoted: CD45RA+ positively selected. The receptors derive from a man aged 18 to 35 in good health. Some clones in this sample may be carry-over from other donors' samples.

DNA for the CDR3: TGTGCCAGCAGCCGTAGCGGGTACGGAGGTGAGCAGTTCTTC. This codes for CASSRSGYGGEQFF. This chain connects TRBV11-3 to TRBJ2-1; 7 nucleotides line up with TRBD2. CDR3 length: 14 residues. With V trimmed by 5 bases and J by 9 bases, 10 bases remained unmatched. Germline CDR1 reads SGHNT; CDR2 reads YENEEA.

J is TRBJ2-6 and V is TRBV19; no reliable D call. The CDR3 spans 17 residues. Germline assignment: CDR1 LNHDA and CDR2 SQIVND (reference sequence). V gave up 3 bases and J gave up 0 bases, with 12 bases separating them. The CDR3 loop is CASSIGRPDSGANVLTF. CDR3 in DNA: TGTGCCAGTAGTATCGGGCGGCCGGACTCTGGGGCCAACGTCCTGACTTTC.

The DNA for the CDR3 is TGTGCCAGCATCTCGGTCCCCGGGGAGCTGTTTTTT. This translates into CASISVPGELFF. The chain joins TRBV2 to TRBJ2-2; no clear D gene. CDR1 and CDR2 from the germline V gene are SNHLY and FYNNEI. The CDR3 has 12 residues. The germline V and J ends were trimmed by 7 bases and 6 bases, with 9 bases remaining between them.

This sequence joins TRBV11-3 and TRBJ2-1, with 7 nucleotides matching TRBD1. The CDR3 contains 14 residues. In germline, CDR1 is SGHNT, CDR2 YENEEA. The V segment lost 5 bases and the J segment 6 bases; nucleotides outside the gene matches: 7. CDR3 residues: CASSPGQDLNEQFF. CDR3 sequence (DNA): TGTGCCAGCAGCCCCGGACAGGACCTCAATGAGCAGTTCTTC.

The chain joins TRBV14 to TRBJ2-5; TRBD1 matches 8 bases. Trimming took 3 bases from V and 4 from J; bases not matched to a gene: 4. Germline V gene sequence: CDR1 SGHDN, CDR2 FVKESK. This CDR3 region has 14 residues. The CDR3 spells CASSHPQGAETQYF. CDR3 in DNA: TGTGCCAGCAGCCATCCGCAGGGGGCAGAGACCCAGTACTTC.

V usage is TRBV6-5 and J usage is TRBJ2-7, with D uncertain. Trimming took off 5 bases at V and 1 base at J, with 12 bases between the two ends. The CDR3 is made up of 14 amino acids. Germline V gene sequence: CDR1 MNHEY, CDR2 SVGAGI. CDR3 region: CASSRAPFSYEQYF. The CDR3 bases are TGTGCCAGCAGTCGGGCTCCCTTTTCCTACGAGCAGTACTTC.

CDR3 sequence reads: CASSIPGRVDYEQYF. The CDR3 nucleotides read TGTGCCAGTAGTATCCCCGGGCGGGTGGACTACGAGCAGTACTTC. J is TRBJ2-7 and V is TRBV19, with D maybe TRBD2 (5 bases). Trimming took 3 bases from V and 3 from J, leaving 15 bases between them. The CDR3 loop spans 15 amino acids. CDR1 LNHDA and CDR2 SQIVND come from the germline V gene (reference sequence).